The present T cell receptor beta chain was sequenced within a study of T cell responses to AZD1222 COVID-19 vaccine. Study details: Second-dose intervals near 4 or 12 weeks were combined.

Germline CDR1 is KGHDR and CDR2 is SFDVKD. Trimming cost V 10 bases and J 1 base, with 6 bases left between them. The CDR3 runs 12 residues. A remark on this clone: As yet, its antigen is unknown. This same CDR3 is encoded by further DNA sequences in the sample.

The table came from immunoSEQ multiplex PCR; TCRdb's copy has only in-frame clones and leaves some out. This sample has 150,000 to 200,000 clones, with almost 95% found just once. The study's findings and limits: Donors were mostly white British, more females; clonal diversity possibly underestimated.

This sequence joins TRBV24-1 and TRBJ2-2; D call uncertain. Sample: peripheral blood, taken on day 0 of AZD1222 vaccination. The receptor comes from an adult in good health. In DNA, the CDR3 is TGTGCCACATCACAGAACACCGGGGAGCTGTTTTTT. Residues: CATSQNTGELFF.